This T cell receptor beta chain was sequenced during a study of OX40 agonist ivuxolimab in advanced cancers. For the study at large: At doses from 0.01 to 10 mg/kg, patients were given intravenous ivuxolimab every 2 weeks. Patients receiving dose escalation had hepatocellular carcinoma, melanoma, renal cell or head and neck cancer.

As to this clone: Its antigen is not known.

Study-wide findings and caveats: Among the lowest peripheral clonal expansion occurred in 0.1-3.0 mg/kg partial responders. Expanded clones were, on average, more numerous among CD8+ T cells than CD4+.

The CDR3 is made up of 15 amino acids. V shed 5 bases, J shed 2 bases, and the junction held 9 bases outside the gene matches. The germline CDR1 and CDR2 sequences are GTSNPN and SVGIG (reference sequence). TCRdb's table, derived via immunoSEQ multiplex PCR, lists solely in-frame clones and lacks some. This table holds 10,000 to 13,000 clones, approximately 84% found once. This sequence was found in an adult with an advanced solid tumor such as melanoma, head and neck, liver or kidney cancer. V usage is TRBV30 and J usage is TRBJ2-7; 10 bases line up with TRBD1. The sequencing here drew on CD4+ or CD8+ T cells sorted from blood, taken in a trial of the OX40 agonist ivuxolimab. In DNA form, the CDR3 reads TGTGCCTGGGTCCCTTCCGGGACAGGGGCCTACGAGCAGTACTTC. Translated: CAWVPSGTGAYEQYF. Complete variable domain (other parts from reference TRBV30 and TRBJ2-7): SQTIHQWPATLVQPVGSPLSLECTVEGTSNPNLYWYRQAAGRGLQLLFYSVGIGQISSEVPQNLSASRPQDRQFILSSKKLLLSDSGFYLCAWVPSGTGAYEQYFGPGTRLTVT.